The rows below give T cell receptor beta chains drawn from one sample of a study of OX40 agonist ivuxolimab in advanced cancers. This table comes from immunoSEQ multiplex PCR, and its TCRdb copy is limited to in-frame clones, with some not included. The sample consists of over 60,000 clones, 65% to 90% of them appearing once. The sample was CD4+ or CD8+ T cells sorted from blood, taken in a trial of the OX40 agonist ivuxolimab. The receptors stem from an adult with an advanced solid tumor such as melanoma, head and neck, liver or kidney cancer. Both conserved end residues are part of each CDR3. The D gene is left open where the match is weak. Clone size, where shown, is once, few, many, or a class for clones that have expanded.

d_call: .
clone_size: .
v_call: TRBV30
j_call: TRBJ1-2
cdr3_nt: TGTGCCTGGATGGGGTTTTCAGGCTATGGCTACACCTTC
cdr3_aa: CAWMGFSGYGYTF

d_call: .
clone_size: .
v_call: TRBV27
j_call: TRBJ1-5
cdr3_nt: TGTGCCAGCAGTTTATCCGGCATCCCTCGGAATCAGCCCCAGCATTTT
cdr3_aa: CASSLSGIPRNQPQHF

d_call: .
clone_size: .
v_call: TRBV6-1
j_call: TRBJ2-3
cdr3_nt: TGTGCCAGCAGTGAAGGTCAGAGCACAGATACGCAGTATTTT
cdr3_aa: CASSEGQSTDTQYF

d_call: .
clone_size: once
v_call: TRBV7-2
j_call: TRBJ2-5
cdr3_nt: TGTGCCAGCAGCCGGGACACCAAAGAGACCCAGTACTTC
cdr3_aa: CASSRDTKETQYF

d_call: .
clone_size: .
v_call: TRBV6-5
j_call: TRBJ1-1
cdr3_nt: TGTGCCAGCAGTTACTCGGGACGCATGAACACTGAAGCTTTCTTT
cdr3_aa: CASSYSGRMNTEAFF

d_call: TRBD2
clone_size: .
v_call: TRBV27
j_call: TRBJ2-7
cdr3_nt: TGTGCCAGCAGAGGTTTATCAGCGGGGCTCTACGAGCAGTACTTC
cdr3_aa: CASRGLSAGLYEQYF

d_call: TRBD1
clone_size: .
v_call: TRBV2
j_call: TRBJ2-7
cdr3_nt: TGTGCCAGCACCGCCGGGACAGAGCCTTACGAGCAGTACTTC
cdr3_aa: CASTAGTEPYEQYF

d_call: .
clone_size: once
v_call: TRBV5-6
j_call: TRBJ2-1
cdr3_nt: TGTGCCAGCAGCTTCACCGGGAATGAGCAGTTCTTC
cdr3_aa: CASSFTGNEQFF

d_call: .
clone_size: .
v_call: TRBV6-1
j_call: TRBJ1-5
cdr3_nt: TGTGCCAGCAGTGTAGTGGGAATTAATCAGCCCCAGCATTTT
cdr3_aa: CASSVVGINQPQHF

d_call: .
clone_size: .
v_call: TRBV10-3
j_call: TRBJ2-1
cdr3_nt: TGTGCCGTAGCGAGGGACGCCTCCTACAATGAGCAGTTCTTC
cdr3_aa: CAVARDASYNEQFF

d_call: .
clone_size: .
v_call: TRBV5-4
j_call: TRBJ1-2
cdr3_nt: TGTGCCAGCACCGTCCAGTTGGGGGCAATAGGGGGTGGCTACACCTTC
cdr3_aa: CASTVQLGAIGGGYTF